The 30 T cell receptor beta chains below were found in one sample sequenced in a study of shared clonotypes between healthy human individuals. TCRdb keeps only in-frame clones here, not all; method: immunoSEQ multiplex PCR. The sample has around 2.3 million clones; about 94% are singletons. Specimen: naive CD4+ T cells sorted from blood. Subset indicated: CD45RA+ positively selected. Receptors originate from a young man in good health.

V is TRBV5-4 and J is TRBJ2-7; D is perhaps TRBD1 (6 bases). Germline CDR1 is SGHNT and CDR2 is YYREEE (reference sequence). Trimming took off 4 bases at V and 3 bases at J, with 14 bases between the two ends. The CDR3 runs to 14 residues. CDR3 sequence (DNA): TGTGCCAGCAGCCCCCCCCGGACAGACTACGAGCAGTACTTC. Amino acids: CASSPPRTDYEQYF.

The V and J genes are TRBV19 and TRBJ2-1; a possible D gene is TRBD1 (6 bases). The CDR3 has 17 amino acids. V lost 5 bases, J lost 2 bases, and 19 bases lay in between. Germline V gene data show CDR1 as LNHDA and CDR2 as SQIVND (reference sequence). CDR3 amino acids: CASSDARTGITYNEQFF. CDR3 sequence (DNA): TGTGCCAGTAGTGACGCCCGCACAGGGATCACCTACAATGAGCAGTTCTTC.

The CDR3 is CASSLDWQDSGGYTF. The CDR3 bases are TGTGCCAGCAGCTTAGATTGGCAGGATAGCGGTGGCTACACCTTC. V is TRBV5-5 and J is TRBJ1-2; D not resolved. The V gene lost 2 bases and the J gene lost 7 bases, with 18 bases spanning the gap. Germline CDR1 and CDR2: SGHKS and YYEKEE (reference sequence). This CDR3 is 15 amino acids long.

The rearrangement uses TRBV4-1 and TRBJ1-3; D unclear. The CDR3 spans 17 residues. Germline CDR1 reads MGHRA; CDR2 reads YSYEKL. Deletions cut 2 bases from V and 0 bases from J, with 14 bases between. CDR3 bases: TGCGCCAGCAGCCAAACTATGGGGTTTTCCTCTGGAAACACCATATATTTT. This encodes CASSQTMGFSSGNTIYF.

This chain connects TRBV7-2 to TRBJ2-3, with 10 bases that match TRBD2. With V trimmed by 3 bases and J by 6 bases, 3 bases remained unmatched. The CDR3 is 14 amino acids. The germline V gene encodes CDR1 SGHTA and CDR2 FQGNSA. The CDR3 is CASSFLAGVDTQYF. The CDR3, as DNA: TGTGCCAGCAGCTTTCTAGCGGGAGTCGATACGCAGTATTTT.

This clone was seen once. The chain recombines TRBV10-1 with TRBJ2-7; D not resolved. The CDR3 is 13 amino acids. The V gene's germline CDR1 is WNHNN and CDR2 SYGVQD (reference sequence). V was pared by 4 bases and J by 6 bases, with 13 bases between. DNA of the CDR3: TGCGCCAGCAGTGCTCAGCGTTCAAGCGAGCAGTACTTC. This encodes CASSAQRSSEQYF.

V usage is TRBV27 and J usage is TRBJ2-1; 8 bases fit TRBD2. V shed 2 bases and J 4 bases; nucleotides not matched to a gene: 13. The germline gives CDR1 MNHEY, CDR2 SMNVEV (reference sequence). The CDR3 has 18 residues. CDR3 protein: CASSLTSTSGGLYNEQFF. In DNA, the CDR3 is TGTGCCAGCAGTTTAACGTCCACTAGCGGCGGCCTTTACAATGAGCAGTTCTTC.

V usage is TRBV6-1 and J usage is TRBJ2-3; D possibly corresponds to TRBD1 (5 bases). Germline V gene data show CDR1 as MNHNS and CDR2 as SASEGT. V gave up 1 base and J gave up 2 bases, with 13 bases separating them. CDR3 length: 16 amino acids. The CDR3 nucleotides are TGTGCCAGCAGTGAAGGGGCAGGGAAAAACACAGATACGCAGTATTTT. Protein product: CASSEGAGKNTDTQYF.

The chain has TRBV6-1 and TRBJ2-7; 10 bases agree with TRBD1. J was trimmed by 5 bases and V by 10 bases; bases with no gene match: 11. The CDR3 length is 14 residues. Germline-derived CDR1 and CDR2 are MNHNS and SASEGT. The CDR3 coding sequence is TGTGCCACAAGTCGACAGGGGGCTTTAAACGAGCAGTACTTC. Translating it yields CATSRQGALNEQYF.

V and J are TRBV5-1 and TRBJ2-4, with D perhaps TRBD1 (5 bases). V lost 7 bases to trimming and J lost 6 bases, with 11 bases between them. The CDR3 has 12 residues. From germline, CDR1 is SGHRS and CDR2 YFSETQ. The CDR3 DNA reads as TGCGCCAGCTCCAATCAGGGAAACATTCAGTACTTC. As protein: CASSNQGNIQYF. Supplemented by reference TRBV5-1 and TRBJ2-4, the full variable domain reads KAGVTQTPRYLIKTRGQQVTLSCSPISGHRSVSWYQQTPGQGLQFLFEYFSETQRNKGNFPGRFSGRQFSNSRSEMNVSTLELGDSALYLCASSNQGNIQYFGAGTRLSVL.

The chain is built from TRBV2 and TRBJ2-2; 7 bases agree with TRBD2. CDR1 is SNHLY and CDR2 is FYNNEI in the germline V gene. This CDR3 has 13 amino acids. V shed 8 bases and J 4 bases; nucleotides not matched to a gene: 4. In DNA, the CDR3 is TGTGCCAGCCTAGCGGAGCTCACCGGGGAGCTGTTTTTT. Its protein product is CASLAELTGELFF.

V and J are TRBV7-2 and TRBJ2-7, with D possibly being TRBD2 (6 bases). The germline gives CDR1 SGHTA, CDR2 FQGNSA. The germline V and J ends were trimmed by 5 bases and 6 bases, with 17 bases remaining between them. CDR3 length: 14 amino acids. The CDR3 nucleotides are TGTGCCAGCAGCGTTACCGGGACTTCAAGCGAGCAGTACTTC. Protein: CASSVTGTSSEQYF.

The table lists this clone with a count of one. The sample has other DNA sequences that encode this CDR3 too. This rearrangement joins TRBV18 to TRBJ2-7; 8 nucleotides align to TRBD1. Per the germline V gene, CDR1 is KGHSH and CDR2 is LQKENI. Trimming at V came to 6 bases and at J to 0 bases, leaving 4 bases not matched to a gene. The CDR3 is made up of 14 amino acids. The CDR3 loop reads CASSRGQGSYEQYF. In nucleotides, the CDR3 is TGTGCCAGCTCCCGAGGACAGGGCTCCTACGAGCAGTACTTC.

The chain links TRBV7-9 to TRBJ1-2; weak D call: TRBD1 (5 bases). This CDR3 region has 16 residues. In germline, CDR1 is SEHNR, CDR2 FQNEAQ (reference sequence). The V gene lost 4 bases and the J gene lost 1 base, with 16 bases spanning the gap. The CDR3 region has the DNA TGTGCCAGCAGCTGGGGATACGTTACAGGTAACTATGGCTACACCTTC. It specifies CASSWGYVTGNYGYTF.

J is TRBJ2-5 and V is TRBV4-3; D not resolved. The end of the DNA is better explained by TRBJ2-7, so the J call may be wrong. From germline, CDR1 is LGHNA and CDR2 YSLEER. This CDR3 contains 14 residues. The CDR3 here is CASSQEAASYEQYF. The CDR3 DNA sequence: TGCGCCAGCAGCCAAGAGGCAGCCTCCTACGAGCAGTACTTC.

The table lists this clone with a few counts. The V gene is TRBV7-2, the J gene TRBJ2-5; D is uncertain. V lost 0 bases to trimming and J lost 1 base, with 9 bases between them. Germline-derived CDR1 and CDR2 are SGHTA and FQGNSA. There are 15 residues in the CDR3. The CDR3 sequence is CASSLAFGLQETQYF. The CDR3 nucleotides read TGTGCCAGCAGCTTAGCGTTCGGCCTCCAAGAGACCCAGTACTTC.

This rearrangement joins TRBV5-4 to TRBJ1-1; 8 nucleotides line up with TRBD1. Germline CDR1 is SGHNT and CDR2 is YYREEE (reference sequence). V lost 7 bases to trimming and J lost 2 bases; unmatched junction nucleotides: 4. The CDR3 is 13 amino acids. The CDR3 region is CASLGQGNTEAFF. The CDR3 DNA follows: TGTGCCAGCCTCGGACAGGGAAACACTGAAGCTTTCTTT.

V and J are TRBV7-2 and TRBJ2-5; D remains ambiguous. The V gene's germline CDR1 is SGHTA and CDR2 FQGNSA. The CDR3 extends over 14 amino acids. Trimming took 4 bases from V and 6 from J, leaving 15 bases between them. CDR3 in DNA: TGTGCCAGCAGCTCAGAGATAGTCCATCAGACCCAGTACTTC. Residues: CASSSEIVHQTQYF.

For this clone: The sample has other DNA sequences that encode this CDR3 too. V usage is TRBV7-2 and J usage is TRBJ2-7; the match to TRBD2 covers 10 bases. CDR1 is SGHTA and CDR2 is FQGNSA in the germline V gene. The CDR3 sequence is 13 residues long. The junction had 3 bases not matched to a gene; V was cut back by 9 bases and J by 1 base. The CDR3 DNA sequence: TGTGCCAGTTCTAGCGGGAGTTCCTACGAGCAGTACTTC. Translating it yields CASSSGSSYEQYF.

This chain joins TRBV4-1 and TRBJ1-4, with D possibly matching TRBD1 (5 bases). The V end lost 1 base, the J end lost 5 bases, and 8 bases lay between the germline ends. The CDR3 contains 14 residues. Germline-derived CDR1 and CDR2 are MGHRA and YSYEKL. The CDR3 sequence is CASSQATANEKLFF. CDR3 DNA sequence: TGCGCCAGCAGCCAAGCGACAGCCAATGAAAAACTGTTTTTT.

The rearrangement links TRBV21-1 to TRBJ2-7; the table's D call, TRBD2, was not checked against the DNA. TRBV21-1 is termed a pseudogene. The length of the CDR3 is 15 residues. The CDR3 region has the DNA TGTGCCAGCAGCAAAGGAAGCGGGAGGTGTCACGAGCAGTACTTC. Its translation: CASSKGSGRCHEQYF.

In this sample, this clone turned up once. V is TRBV7-9 and J is TRBJ2-1; D remains ambiguous. This CDR3 has 14 residues. CDR1 SEHNR and CDR2 FQNEAQ come from the germline V gene (reference sequence). The ends were cut back, 7 bases at V and 5 bases at J, with 15 bases in the middle. The CDR3 is CASTPAFVNNEQFF. CDR3 DNA: TGTGCCAGCACCCCGGCCTTCGTAAACAATGAGCAGTTCTTC.

This clone has more than one count but fewer than ten. The chain uses TRBV28 and TRBJ1-2; D is uncertain. Per the germline V gene, CDR1 is MDHEN and CDR2 is SYDVKM. CDR3 length: 16 residues. V was clipped by 5 bases and J by 2 bases, with 18 bases between them. CDR3: CASSAYPRRRNYGYTF. The CDR3 bases are TGTGCCAGCAGTGCGTACCCTCGCCGGAGGAACTATGGCTACACCTTC.

The V call is TRBV7-9, the J call TRBJ2-1; D is perhaps TRBD1 (7 bases). CDR1 is SEHNR, CDR2 FQNEAQ, per germline (reference sequence). The CDR3 runs to 14 residues. Trimming left V 5 bases short and J 8 bases short, with 16 bases between. The CDR3 coding sequence is TGTGCCAGCAGCCTGACAGGGAGGTACGATGAGCAGTTCTTC. This gives the protein CASSLTGRYDEQFF.

The rearrangement joins TRBV4-2 to TRBJ2-6; TRBD1 aligns across 8 bases. Germline V gives CDR1 LGHNA, CDR2 YNFKEQ. V was pared by 0 bases and J by 3 bases, with 7 bases of the junction left unmatched. The CDR3 is 18 residues long. Here the CDR3 reads CASSQDRAGGFGANVLTF. The CDR3 bases are TGTGCCAGCAGCCAAGATCGGGCAGGGGGCTTTGGGGCCAACGTCCTGACTTTC.

The chain uses TRBV18 and TRBJ1-3; D call uncertain. The V end was cut by 1 base, the J end by 4 bases, with 8 bases between. CDR1 and CDR2 (germline): KGHSH, LQKENI. CDR3 length: 14 residues. The CDR3 is CASSPQAVGNTIYF. The CDR3 DNA reads TGTGCCAGCTCACCACAGGCGGTCGGAAACACCATATATTTT.

The chain combines TRBV7-9 with TRBJ2-2; D gene ambiguous. V lost 11 bases, J lost 6 bases, and 7 bases lay in between. This CDR3 region has 10 residues. Germline lookup yields CDR1 SEHNR and CDR2 FQNEAQ (reference sequence). CDR3 in DNA: TGTGCCGCAGCCTCCGGGGAGCTGTTTTTT. This sequence encodes CAAASGELFF. Combining the CDR3 with reference TRBV7-9 and TRBJ2-2 gives the whole variable domain DTGVSQNPRHKITKRGQNVTFRCDPISEHNRLYWYRQTLGQGPEFLTYFQNEAQLEKSRLLSDRFSAERPKGSFSTLEIQRTEQGDSAMYLCAAASGELFFGEGSRLTVL.

V gene TRBV30 combines with J gene TRBJ2-7, with 9 bases lining up with TRBD1. Trimming removed 3 bases from V and 2 bases from J; junction bases left unmatched: 5. Per germline, CDR1 GTSNPN and CDR2 SVGIG (reference sequence). This CDR3 contains 14 residues. In DNA, the CDR3 is TGTGCCTGGAGCCACCGGGACAGGGCCTACGAGCAGTACTTC. Its protein is CAWSHRDRAYEQYF.

The chain uses TRBV5-1 and TRBJ2-7; D is unclear. Germline V lookup: CDR1 SGHRS, CDR2 YFSETQ. This CDR3 has 13 residues. Deletions cut 3 bases from V and 4 bases from J, with 11 bases between. The CDR3 loop reads CASSSKPYYEQYF. In DNA, the CDR3 is TGCGCCAGCAGCTCAAAACCATATTACGAGCAGTACTTC.

The table lists this clone with a count of one. The chain combines TRBV13 with TRBJ2-1; 7 bases line up with TRBD2. CDR3 length equals 14 residues. Per the germline V gene, CDR1 is PRHDT and CDR2 is FYEKMQ (reference sequence). Unmatched junction bases numbered 4, after V lost 8 bases and J lost 0 bases. DNA for the CDR3: TGTGCCAGCGAGGGAGGGAGCTCCTACAATGAGCAGTTCTTC. It specifies CASEGGSSYNEQFF.